Listed here are 27 T cell receptor beta chains from one sample, sequenced in a study of blood T cell repertoires in COVID-19. TCRdb keeps only in-frame clones here, not all; method: immunoSEQ multiplex PCR. The data hold a few hundred thousand clones, with approximately 91% observed a single time. Specimen: peripheral blood. The receptor source for this set is a woman in her fifties or sixties with acute or convalescent COVID-19.

This clone was counted a few times. The same CDR3 can be traced to other DNA sequences in this sample. This chain links TRBV9 with TRBJ1-3, with 7 bases matching TRBD1. Germline V lookup: CDR1 SGDLS, CDR2 YYNGEE. Germline trimming cut 0 bases from V and 4 bases from J; bases unmatched to any gene: 1. CDR3 length equals 14 residues. DNA for the CDR3: TGTGCCAGCAGCGTAGCGGGACAGGGAAACACCATATATTTT. Its protein is CASSVAGQGNTIYF.

The CDR3, as DNA: TGTGCCAGTACCACCCCGGGACAGGGAAATCAGCCCCAGCATTTT. Amino acids: CASTTPGQGNQPQHF. The chain couples TRBV19 to TRBJ1-5; TRBD1 matches 9 bases. The CDR3 is made up of 15 amino acids. The junction had 8 bases not matched to a gene; V was cut back by 7 bases and J by 4 bases. Germline assignment: CDR1 LNHDA and CDR2 SQIVND (reference sequence).

This rearrangement joins TRBV2 to TRBJ2-1; TRBD1 matches 9 bases. V shed 6 bases and J 6 bases; nucleotides not matched to a gene: 3. This CDR3 has 13 residues. CDR1 and CDR2 (germline): SNHLY, FYNNEI. The CDR3 region is CASRRQGVNEQFF. Written as DNA, the CDR3 is TGTGCCAGCAGACGACAGGGGGTCAATGAGCAGTTCTTC.

The gene calls are TRBV28 and TRBJ1-1; 11 bases line up with TRBD1. This CDR3 has 16 amino acids. The V segment lost 2 bases and the J segment 1 base; nucleotides outside the gene matches: 3. CDR1 MDHEN and CDR2 SYDVKM come from the germline V gene. CDR3 coding DNA: TGTGCCAGCAGTTTACAGGACAGGGGGCGGAACACTGAAGCTTTCTTT. Protein: CASSLQDRGRNTEAFF. The variable domain in full, with the rest retrieved from reference TRBV28 and TRBJ1-1, is DVKVTQSSRYLVKRTGEKVFLECVQDMDHENMFWYRQDPGLGLRLIYFSYDVKMKEKGDIPEGYSVSREKKERFSLILESASTNQTSMYLCASSLQDRGRNTEAFFGQGTRLTVV.

This chain joins TRBV29-1 and TRBJ2-2; tentatively, D is TRBD2 (5 bases). This CDR3 has 14 residues. CDR1 is SQVTM, CDR2 ANQGSEA, per germline. V was cut by 4 bases and J by 0 bases, with 9 bases left in between. The CDR3 region is CSVVKAANTGELFF. CDR3 nucleotide sequence: TGCAGCGTTGTAAAAGCGGCGAACACCGGGGAGCTGTTTTTT.

A remark on this clone: The sample has other DNA sequences that encode this CDR3 too. This rearrangement joins TRBV7-9 to TRBJ1-6, with D possibly TRBD1 on 6 matching bases. CDR1 is SEHNR and CDR2 is FQNEAQ in the germline V gene (reference sequence). This CDR3 has 14 residues. V was cut by 1 base and J by 6 bases, with 7 bases left in between. Written as DNA, the CDR3 is TGTGCCAGCAGCTTAGTACAGGGTAATTCACCCCTCCACTTT. Translated: CASSLVQGNSPLHF.

J is TRBJ1-1 and V is TRBV10-3, with 7 positions matching TRBD1. The germline gives CDR1 ENHRY, CDR2 SYGVKD. The CDR3 is 13 amino acids. Trimming took 10 bases from V and 2 from J; bases not matched to a gene: 7. As DNA, the CDR3 is TGTGCCACCAAGACAGGGCCCAACACTGAAGCTTTCTTT. Its protein is CATKTGPNTEAFF.

V and J are TRBV30 and TRBJ2-1; tentatively, D is TRBD2 (5 bases). The germline V gene has CDR1 GTSNPN and CDR2 SVGIG (reference sequence). V shed 4 bases and J shed 0 bases, with 10 bases lying between them. The CDR3 extends over 14 amino acids. Written as DNA, the CDR3 is TGTGCCTGGATCTCTGGAGGCTCCTACAATGAGCAGTTCTTC. Amino acid sequence: CAWISGGSYNEQFF.

The V and J genes are TRBV7-2 and TRBJ2-3, with D possibly matching TRBD2 (6 bases). V was shortened by 3 bases and J by 2 bases, with 15 bases between the two germline ends. CDR1 and CDR2 from the germline V gene are SGHTA and FQGNSA. The CDR3 consists of 16 residues. CDR3 amino acids: CASSLAGSQDTDTQYF. The CDR3 bases are TGTGCCAGCAGCTTGGCCGGGAGTCAGGACACAGATACGCAGTATTTT.

The table lists this clone with a count of one. The chain has TRBV19 and TRBJ1-1; maybe TRBD1 (5 bases). This CDR3 comprises 12 residues. Germline-derived CDR1 and CDR2 are LNHDA and SQIVND (reference sequence). V dropped 9 bases and J dropped 3 bases, with 11 bases sitting between them. The CDR3: CASVDRHTEAFF. The CDR3 coding sequence is TGTGCCAGCGTAGACAGACACACTGAAGCTTTCTTT.

This chain joins TRBV7-9 and TRBJ1-2, with D unresolved. Germline values: CDR1 SEHNR, CDR2 FQNEAQ (reference sequence). With 5 bases removed from V and 3 bases from J, the gap between germline ends came to 10 bases. The CDR3 sequence is 13 residues long. CDR3 sequence: CASSPGLDYGYTF. The CDR3 DNA is TGTGCCAGCAGCCCAGGCCTCGACTATGGCTACACCTTC.

This sequence joins TRBV2 and TRBJ2-1, with 10 bases identical to TRBD1. The trim removed 4 bases at V and 2 bases at J, leaving 5 bases unmatched. This CDR3 spans 16 amino acids. Germline CDR1 SNHLY, CDR2 FYNNEI. The CDR3 loop is CASSVGTGATYNEQFF. DNA for the CDR3: TGTGCCAGCAGTGTGGGGACAGGGGCAACCTACAATGAGCAGTTCTTC.

The chain couples TRBV7-2 to TRBJ2-1, with TRBD2 matching 9 bases. This CDR3 spans 16 amino acids. Per germline, CDR1 SGHTA and CDR2 FQGNSA. After removal of 6 bases from V and 5 bases from J, the junction contained 11 bases not matched to a gene. The CDR3 DNA sequence: TGTGCCAGCAGAAGGGATCGCGGGGGGGATCACAATGAGCAGTTCTTC. Translating gives CASRRDRGGDHNEQFF.

The gene calls are TRBV2 and TRBJ2-3; TRBD2 matches at 16 bases. The CDR3 totals 17 residues. V gave up 6 bases and J gave up 7 bases; unmatched junction bases: 10. CDR1 SNHLY and CDR2 FYNNEI come from the germline V gene. The CDR3: CASRGTSGRAFPNTQYF. For the CDR3, the DNA is TGTGCCAGCAGGGGGACTAGCGGGAGGGCCTTCCCGAATACGCAGTATTTT.

The chain carries TRBV28 and TRBJ2-7; TRBD1 might be the D (5 bases). Trimming shortened V by 6 bases and J by 7 bases, and 10 bases separated the two germline ends. Germline lookup yields CDR1 MDHEN and CDR2 SYDVKM. The CDR3 runs 11 residues. The CDR3 sequence is CASRDTREQYF. The CDR3 nucleotides are TGTGCCAGCAGGGACACCCGGGAGCAGTACTTC.

J is TRBJ1-1 and V is TRBV28; D remains unclear. The V gene's germline CDR1 is MDHEN and CDR2 SYDVKM. V was clipped by 8 bases and J by 5 bases, with 21 bases between them. The CDR3 spans 15 residues. The CDR3 is CASALLGGRITEAFF. As DNA, the CDR3 is TGTGCCAGCGCACTACTGGGTGGCCGGATAACTGAAGCTTTCTTT. The full variable domain, its missing parts supplied by reference TRBV28 and TRBJ1-1, is DVKVTQSSRYLVKRTGEKVFLECVQDMDHENMFWYRQDPGLGLRLIYFSYDVKMKEKGDIPEGYSVSREKKERFSLILESASTNQTSMYLCASALLGGRITEAFFGQGTRLTVV.

V usage is TRBV5-1 and J usage is TRBJ2-3; 11 bases match TRBD2. CDR3 length: 18 residues. Germline V gene data show CDR1 as SGHRS and CDR2 as YFSETQ. Trimming removed 4 bases from V and 4 bases from J; junction bases left unmatched: 14. CDR3 DNA: TGCGCCAGCAGCCGGTCGGGGAGGCTAGCGGGGGGTGCAGATACGCAGTATTTT. Encoded protein: CASSRSGRLAGGADTQYF. The full variable domain, in which reference TRBV5-1 and TRBJ2-3 provide the parts outside the CDR3, is KAGVTQTPRYLIKTRGQQVTLSCSPISGHRSVSWYQQTPGQGLQFLFEYFSETQRNKGNFPGRFSGRQFSNSRSEMNVSTLELGDSALYLCASSRSGRLAGGADTQYFGPGTRLTVL.

J is TRBJ2-2 and V is TRBV7-8, with 11 positions matching TRBD2. The CDR3 has 17 residues. Trimming at V came to 4 bases and at J to 0 bases, leaving 4 bases not matched to a gene. Germline V gene data show CDR1 as SGHVS and CDR2 as FQNEAQ. CDR3 nucleotides: TGTGCCAGCAGCTCCCATAGCGGGAGGGCGAACACCGGGGAGCTGTTTTTT. Translating gives CASSSHSGRANTGELFF.

The chain combines TRBV28 with TRBJ2-5; no clear D. The V end lost 6 bases, the J end lost 5 bases, and 10 bases lay between the germline ends. This CDR3 is 12 amino acids long. CDR1 is MDHEN and CDR2 is SYDVKM in the germline V gene. The CDR3 DNA sequence: TGTGCCAGCAGCCCAGGTGAGGAGACCCAGTACTTC. Translation: CASSPGEETQYF.

This chain uses TRBV30 with TRBJ2-7; 12 bases line up with TRBD2. CDR1 GTSNPN and CDR2 SVGIG come from the germline V gene (reference sequence). V dropped 0 bases and J dropped 7; count of bases not matched to a gene: 4. The CDR3 is 14 amino acids. The CDR3 DNA reads as TGTGCCTGGAGTGTACTAGCGGGAGGTAATGAGCAGTACTTC. This sequence encodes CAWSVLAGGNEQYF.

The chain combines TRBV10-3 with TRBJ2-5; TRBD2 might be the D (5 bases). Germline CDR1 ENHRY, CDR2 SYGVKD. The CDR3 covers 13 residues. Trimming stripped 9 bases from V and 0 bases from J, with 11 bases between. The CDR3 coding sequence is TGTGCCATGAGGGCAGGCGACCAAGAGACCCAGTACTTC. Its protein is CAMRAGDQETQYF.

This chain joins TRBV29-1 and TRBJ1-2, with D possibly being TRBD1 (5 bases). CDR1 and CDR2 from the germline V gene are SQVTM and ANQGSEA. The CDR3 is made up of 15 amino acids. The V end was cut by 5 bases, the J end by 5 bases, with 21 bases between. The CDR3 sequence: CSVFGGGFSLYGYTF. The CDR3 nucleotides are TGCAGCGTTTTCGGCGGGGGGTTCTCCCTTTATGGCTACACCTTC. Full variable domain (outside the CDR3, taken from reference TRBV29-1 and TRBJ1-2): SAVISQKPSRDICQRGTSLTIQCQVDSQVTMMFWYRQQPGQSLTLIATANQGSEATYESGFVIDKFPISRPNLTFSTLTVSNMSPEDSSIYLCSVFGGGFSLYGYTFGSGTRLTVV.

This clone was recorded once. The genes are TRBV18 and TRBJ1-2; D gene uncertain. The CDR3 sequence is 13 residues long. V lost 3 bases to trimming and J lost 7 bases, with 12 bases between them. CDR1 is KGHSH and CDR2 is LQKENI in the germline V gene. The CDR3 sequence: CASSPVLGSGYTF. In DNA form, the CDR3 reads TGTGCCAGCTCACCGGTTTTGGGCTCTGGCTACACCTTC.

This chain joins TRBV12-3 or TRBV12-4 and TRBJ2-5; D remains ambiguous. V lost 2 bases to trimming and J lost 4 bases, with 8 bases between them. This CDR3 is built from 13 residues. The chain's CDR3 is CASSLTSSETQYF. The CDR3 DNA is TGTGCCAGCAGTTTAACATCTTCAGAGACCCAGTACTTC.

The J gene is TRBJ1-2, the V gene TRBV19; TRBD1 matches at 8 bases. Trimming removed 8 bases from V and 2 bases from J; junction bases left unmatched: 7. CDR1 is LNHDA and CDR2 is SQIVND in the germline V gene (reference sequence). The CDR3 has 14 amino acids. This CDR3 is CASRTGSSNYGYTF. CDR3 nucleotide sequence: TGTGCCAGTCGGACAGGGTCGTCGAACTATGGCTACACCTTC.

The chain uses TRBV29-1 and TRBJ2-1; 9 positions match TRBD1. This CDR3 has 14 amino acids. From germline, CDR1 is SQVTM and CDR2 ANQGSEA. V lost 6 bases, J lost 3 bases, and 6 bases stayed unmatched. DNA for the CDR3: TGCAGCGTGGGGGGACAGGGAAGCTACAATGAGCAGTTCTTC. This sequence encodes CSVGGQGSYNEQFF.

The chain joins TRBV5-4 to TRBJ1-1, with a tentative D call TRBD1 (5 bases). The CDR3 runs 14 residues. The ends were cut back, 1 base at V and 3 bases at J, with 10 bases in the middle. Germline V CDR1 and CDR2: SGHNT, YYREEE (reference sequence). The CDR3 DNA sequence: TGTGCCAGCAGCTTGTATTCGGGGGACACTGAAGCTTTCTTT. Its protein product is CASSLYSGDTEAFF. The whole variable domain, filled in from reference TRBV5-4 and TRBJ1-1, reads ETGVTQSPTHLIKTRGQQVTLRCSSQSGHNTVSWYQQALGQGPQFIFQYYREEENGRGNFPPRFSGLQFPNYSSELNVNALELDDSALYLCASSLYSGDTEAFFGQGTRLTVV.